This T cell receptor (beta chain) appears in the sequencing data of a study of vaccination and CD4 T cells after COVID-19. Study conclusions and caveats: Spike mono-reactivity was the property of 304 of 307 vaccine-specific clones in convalescent patients.

Scientists ran DNA taken from cultured CD4+ T cells through the Oncomine TCR Beta short-read assay for sequencing. TCRdb re-called the PCR reads with MiXCR, one entry per CDR3 protein. The sample has around 8,400 distinct CDR3 sequences, around 58% seen once. V was clipped by 6 bases and J by 4 bases; unmatched bases: 4. In germline, CDR1 is SNHLY, CDR2 FYNNEI. The CDR3 spans 13 residues. Comment on this clonotype: Its antigen is not identified.

Noted treatment: roughly ten-day PBMC culture with coronavirus spike peptide pools or control peptides (ViraFEST assay). The chain carries TRBV2 and TRBJ2-7; 9 bases are a match to TRBD1. Sequencing input: CD4+ T cells from blood, cultured in vitro. The origin of this receptor is a human donor who had recovered from COVID-19. The CDR3 sequence: CASSRDRAYEQYF. The DNA of the CDR3 is TGTGCCAGCAGCCGGGACAGGGCGTACGAGCAGTACTTC. The whole variable domain, filled in from reference TRBV2 and TRBJ2-7, reads EPEVTQTPSHQVTQMGQEVILRCVPISNHLYFYWYRQILGQKVEFLVSFYNNEISEKSEIFDDQFSVERPDGSNFTLKIRSTKLEDSAMYFCASSRDRAYEQYFGPGTRLTVT.